This T cell receptor (beta chain) derives from a study of blood T cell repertoires in COVID-19. Across the study: The United States, Italy and Spain provided the acute and convalescent COVID-19 samples. The cDNA or gDNA used as material had been derived from T cells, B-cell-depleted T cells, or PBMCs.

CDR3 length: 14 residues. With 5 bases clipped from V and 10 bases from J, the junction kept 8 bases outside the gene matches. Germline V CDR1 and CDR2: MNHEY, SMNVEV (reference sequence). Authors' processing steps: From reference gene primer amplification, estimates of nucleated cell counts were derived. The assay was immunoSEQ multiplex PCR, and TCRdb's table has in-frame clones only and misses some. The DNA gave D and trimming, while V, J and clone size come from that table. The sample contains almost 250,000 clones, around nine tenths of which appear only once. Sequences were obtained from peripheral blood. This receptor was taken from a woman in her fifties or sixties who had recovered from COVID-19. This sequence joins TRBV27 and TRBJ1-4; TRBD1 matches at 9 bases. CDR3 bases: TGTGCCAGCAGTGAAGACAGGGGGTCGGCAAAACTGTTTTTT. Translating gives CASSEDRGSAKLFF.